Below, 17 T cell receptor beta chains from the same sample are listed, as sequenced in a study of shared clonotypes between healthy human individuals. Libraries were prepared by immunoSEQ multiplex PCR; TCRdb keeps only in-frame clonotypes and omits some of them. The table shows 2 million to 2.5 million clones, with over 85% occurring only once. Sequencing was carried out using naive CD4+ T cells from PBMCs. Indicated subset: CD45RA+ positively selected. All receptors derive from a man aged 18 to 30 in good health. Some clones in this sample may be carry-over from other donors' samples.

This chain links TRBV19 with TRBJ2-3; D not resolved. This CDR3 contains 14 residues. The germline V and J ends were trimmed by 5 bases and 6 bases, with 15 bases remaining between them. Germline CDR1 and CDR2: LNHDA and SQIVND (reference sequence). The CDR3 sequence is CASSPLQPPDTQYF. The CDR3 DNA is TGTGCCAGTAGTCCCCTCCAACCCCCCGATACGCAGTATTTT.

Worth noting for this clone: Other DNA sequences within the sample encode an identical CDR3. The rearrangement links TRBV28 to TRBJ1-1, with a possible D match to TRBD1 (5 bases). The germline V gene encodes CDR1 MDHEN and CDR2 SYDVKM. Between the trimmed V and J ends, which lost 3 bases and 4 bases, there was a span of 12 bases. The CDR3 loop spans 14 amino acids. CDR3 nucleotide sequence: TGTGCCAGCAGTTTTGGGGGGGGAGGCACTGAAGCTTTCTTT. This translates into CASSFGGGGTEAFF.

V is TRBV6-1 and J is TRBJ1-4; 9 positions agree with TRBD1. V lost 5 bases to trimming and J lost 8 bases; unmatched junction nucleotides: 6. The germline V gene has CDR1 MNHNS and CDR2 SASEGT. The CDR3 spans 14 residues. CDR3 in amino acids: CASSKQGAWEKLFF. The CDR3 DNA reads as TGTGCCAGCAGTAAACAGGGGGCTTGGGAAAAACTGTTTTTT.

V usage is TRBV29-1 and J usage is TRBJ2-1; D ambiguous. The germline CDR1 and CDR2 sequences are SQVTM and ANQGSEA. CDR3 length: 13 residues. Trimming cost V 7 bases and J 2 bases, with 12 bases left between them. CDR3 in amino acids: CSAVDQPYNEQFF. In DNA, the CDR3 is TGCAGCGCCGTCGACCAGCCCTACAATGAGCAGTTCTTC.

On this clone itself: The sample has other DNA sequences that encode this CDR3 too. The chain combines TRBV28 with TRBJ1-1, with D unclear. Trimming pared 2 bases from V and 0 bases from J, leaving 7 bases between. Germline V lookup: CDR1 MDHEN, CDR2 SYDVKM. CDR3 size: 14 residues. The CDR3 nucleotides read TGTGCCAGCAGTTTACCCCCTATGAACACTGAAGCTTTCTTT. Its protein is CASSLPPMNTEAFF. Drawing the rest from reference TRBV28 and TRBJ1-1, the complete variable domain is DVKVTQSSRYLVKRTGEKVFLECVQDMDHENMFWYRQDPGLGLRLIYFSYDVKMKEKGDIPEGYSVSREKKERFSLILESASTNQTSMYLCASSLPPMNTEAFFGQGTRLTVV.

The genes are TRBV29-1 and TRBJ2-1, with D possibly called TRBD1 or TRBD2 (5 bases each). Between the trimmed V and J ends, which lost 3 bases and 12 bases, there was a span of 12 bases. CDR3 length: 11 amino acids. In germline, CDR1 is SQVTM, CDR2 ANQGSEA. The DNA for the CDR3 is TGCAGCGTTGATCGGGGACCCTCGCAGTTCTTC. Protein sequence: CSVDRGPSQFF.

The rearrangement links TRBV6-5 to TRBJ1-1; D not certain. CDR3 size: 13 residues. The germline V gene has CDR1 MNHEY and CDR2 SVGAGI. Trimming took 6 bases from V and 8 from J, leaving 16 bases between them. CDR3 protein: CASSQDPVPEAFF. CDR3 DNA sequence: TGTGCCAGCAGCCAGGACCCGGTGCCGGAAGCTTTCTTT.

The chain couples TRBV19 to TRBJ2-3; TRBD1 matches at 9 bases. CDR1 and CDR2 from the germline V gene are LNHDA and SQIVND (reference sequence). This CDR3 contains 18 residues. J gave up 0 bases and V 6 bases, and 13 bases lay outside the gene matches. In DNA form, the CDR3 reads TGTGCCAGTAGCCCAAAGGCCGGGACAGGGTCTAGCACAGATACGCAGTATTTT. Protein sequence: CASSPKAGTGSSTDTQYF. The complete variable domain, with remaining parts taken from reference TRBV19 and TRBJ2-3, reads DGGITQSPKYLFRKEGQNVTLSCEQNLNHDAMYWYRQDPGQGLRLIYYSQIVNDFQKGDIAEGYSVSREKKESFPLTVTSAQKNPTAFYLCASSPKAGTGSSTDTQYFGPGTRLTVL.

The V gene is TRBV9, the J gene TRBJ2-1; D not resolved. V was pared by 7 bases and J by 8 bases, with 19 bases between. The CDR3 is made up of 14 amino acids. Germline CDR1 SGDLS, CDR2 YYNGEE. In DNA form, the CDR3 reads TGTGCCAGCTCCCCTATTTCGGGCCAGCATGAGCAGTTCTTC. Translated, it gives CASSPISGQHEQFF.

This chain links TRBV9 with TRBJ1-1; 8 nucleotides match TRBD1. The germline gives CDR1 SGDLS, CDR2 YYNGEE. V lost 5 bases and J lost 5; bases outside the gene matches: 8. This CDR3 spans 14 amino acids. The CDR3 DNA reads TGTGCCAGCAGGGCAGGGGGCGGTTTGACTGAAGCTTTCTTT. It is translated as CASRAGGGLTEAFF.

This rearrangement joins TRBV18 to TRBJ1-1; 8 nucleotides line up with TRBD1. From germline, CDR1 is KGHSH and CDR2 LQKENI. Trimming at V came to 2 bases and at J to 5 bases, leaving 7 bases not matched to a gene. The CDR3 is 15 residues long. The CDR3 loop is CASSPGDRTRTEAFF. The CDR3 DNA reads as TGTGCCAGCTCACCAGGGGACAGGACTCGGACTGAAGCTTTCTTT. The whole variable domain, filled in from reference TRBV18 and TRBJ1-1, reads NAGVMQNPRHLVRRRGQEARLRCSPMKGHSHVYWYRQLPEEGLKFMVYLQKENIIDESGMPKERFSAEFPKEGPSILRIQQVVRGDSAAYFCASSPGDRTRTEAFFGQGTRLTVV.

CDR3 nucleotides: TGCGCCAGCAGCCAAGCGACGGACCGCAATCAGCCCCAGCATTTT. This gives the protein CASSQATDRNQPQHF. The chain combines TRBV4-1 with TRBJ1-5; D not certain. The CDR3 totals 15 residues. With 1 base removed from V and 2 bases from J, the gap between germline ends came to 9 bases. Germline V gene lookup returns CDR1 MGHRA and CDR2 YSYEKL.

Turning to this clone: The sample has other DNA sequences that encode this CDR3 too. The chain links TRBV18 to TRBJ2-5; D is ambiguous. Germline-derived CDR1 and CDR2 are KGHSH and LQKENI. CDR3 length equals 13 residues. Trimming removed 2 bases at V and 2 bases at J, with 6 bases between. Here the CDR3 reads CASSPGSQETQYF. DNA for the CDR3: TGTGCCAGCTCACCAGGATCTCAAGAGACCCAGTACTTC.

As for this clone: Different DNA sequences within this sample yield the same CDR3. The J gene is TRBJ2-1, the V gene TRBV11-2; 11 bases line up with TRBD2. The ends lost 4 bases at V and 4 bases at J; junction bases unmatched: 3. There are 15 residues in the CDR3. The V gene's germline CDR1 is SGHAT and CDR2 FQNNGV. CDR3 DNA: TGTGCCAGCAGCTCGGGACTAGCGGATTACAATGAGCAGTTCTTC. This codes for CASSSGLADYNEQFF.

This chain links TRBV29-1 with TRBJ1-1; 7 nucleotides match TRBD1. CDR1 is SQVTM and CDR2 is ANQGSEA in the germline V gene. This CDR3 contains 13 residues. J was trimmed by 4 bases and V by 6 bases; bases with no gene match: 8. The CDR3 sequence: CSVGGQLATEAFF. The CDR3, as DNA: TGCAGCGTGGGGGGACAGCTGGCCACTGAAGCTTTCTTT.

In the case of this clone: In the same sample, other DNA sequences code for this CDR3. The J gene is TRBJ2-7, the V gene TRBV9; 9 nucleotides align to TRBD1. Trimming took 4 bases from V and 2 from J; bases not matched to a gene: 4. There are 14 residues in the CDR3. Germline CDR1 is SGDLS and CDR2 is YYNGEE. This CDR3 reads CASSPRTGAYEQYF. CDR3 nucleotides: TGTGCCAGCAGCCCGCGGACAGGGGCCTACGAGCAGTACTTC.

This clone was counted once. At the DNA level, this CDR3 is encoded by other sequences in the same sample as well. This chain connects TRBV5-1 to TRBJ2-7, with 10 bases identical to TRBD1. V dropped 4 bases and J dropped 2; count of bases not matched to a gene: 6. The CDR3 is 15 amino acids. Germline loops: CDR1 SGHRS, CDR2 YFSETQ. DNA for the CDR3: TGCGCCAGCAGCGCCACCGGGACAGGGGCCTACGAGCAGTACTTC. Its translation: CASSATGTGAYEQYF.